This TCR delta chain comes out of a study of human gamma delta and Vdelta1 T cells (dated 2018 in TCRdb). Background on the whole study: The study examined Delta One T cells, which are Vd1+ gamma-delta T cells, as cytotoxic effectors against acute myeloid leukemia.

This clone is regarded as medium-sized (0.01 to 0.1%). Its antigen target is currently unknown. No much larger clone exists at a distance of one base, and base qualities are not known. The library was generated by PCR. Sequencing instrument: Illumina MiSeq. TCRdb reprocessed the public reads with the caller CATT; rows with the same DNA were merged afterwards. In this sample the table shows 550 to 900 delta-chain clones, 11% of which occur a single time. Of the sample, roughly 84% falls within the top ten clones. Spanning cysteine to phenylalanine, the CDR3 consists of 24 amino acids. Only the CDR3 portion is preserved as DNA: 72 bases, with reading frame beginning at the first base. The junction shows trimming of 3 bases on V and 0 bases on J, and the gene matches do not reach 30 bases of it. The germline V gene encodes CDR1 TSWWSYY and CDR2 QGS.

Sample: differentiated CD27- Vdelta1 gamma-delta T cells from blood. Recombination connected TRDV1 to TRDJ1, with TRDD3 identical over 8 junction bases. The source is a human donor in good health. The sequenced DNA: TGTGCTCTTGGGGACCCTCGAACTAGGTCCTTCGGGCCTGGGGGACCAATGTACACCGATAAACTCATCTTT. Translated, this gives CALGDPRTRSFGPGGPMYTDKLIF.